This T cell receptor (beta chain) is from a study of blood T cell repertoires in COVID-19. Profiling relied on immunoSEQ multiplex PCR, and the TCRdb table lists in-frame clones only, not all of them. The table has fewer than 250,000 clones, roughly 85% seen once; the top ten hold 3% to 4.5%. Which cohort a participant joined came from the clinical history participants gave. Exposed study participants had met a COVID-19 case within 2 weeks before entry. The CDR3 spans 11 residues. The V gene lost 6 bases and the J gene lost 3 bases, with 5 bases spanning the gap. Sample: PBMCs or T cells enriched from blood (not recorded which). The gene calls are TRBV6-7 and TRBJ1-2, with D hard to call. TRBV6-7 is filed as an ORF, its function uncertain. This receptor was taken from a woman aged 35 to 49 who had been exposed to COVID-19. The CDR3 DNA reads as TGTGCCAGCAGCTCGGACTATGGCTACACCTTC. The encoded protein is CASSSDYGYTF.